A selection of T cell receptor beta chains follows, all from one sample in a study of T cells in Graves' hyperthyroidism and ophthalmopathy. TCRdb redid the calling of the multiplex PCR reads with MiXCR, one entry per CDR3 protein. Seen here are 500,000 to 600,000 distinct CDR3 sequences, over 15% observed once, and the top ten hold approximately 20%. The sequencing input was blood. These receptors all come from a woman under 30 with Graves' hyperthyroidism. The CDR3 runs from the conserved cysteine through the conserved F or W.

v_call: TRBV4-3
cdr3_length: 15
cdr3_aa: CASSHSRLAADTQYF

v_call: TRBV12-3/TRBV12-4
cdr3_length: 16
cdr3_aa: CASSSSWTDANYGYTF

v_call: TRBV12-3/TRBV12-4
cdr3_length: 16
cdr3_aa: CASSLMRAASTDTQYF

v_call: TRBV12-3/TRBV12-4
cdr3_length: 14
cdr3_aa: CASSEGMAKNIQYF

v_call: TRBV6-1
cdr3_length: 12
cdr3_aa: CASSGGGSPLHF

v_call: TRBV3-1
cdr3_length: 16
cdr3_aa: CASSRWPGGVTGELFF

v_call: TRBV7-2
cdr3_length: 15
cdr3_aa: CASSPGLAGDNEQFF

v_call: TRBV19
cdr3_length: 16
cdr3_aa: CASSIRASGGNNEQFF

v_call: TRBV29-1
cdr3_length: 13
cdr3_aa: CSVRWGNNEKLFF

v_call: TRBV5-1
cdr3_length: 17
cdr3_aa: CASSLARAGRDNQPQHF

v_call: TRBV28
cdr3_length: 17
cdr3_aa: CASSLSRRYRLDSPLHF

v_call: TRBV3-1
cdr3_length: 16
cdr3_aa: CASSQVLAGGPREQFF

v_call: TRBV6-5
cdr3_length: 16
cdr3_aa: CASSYSSGSYTDTQYF

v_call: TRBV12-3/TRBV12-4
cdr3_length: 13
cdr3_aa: CASSLVVAGEAFF

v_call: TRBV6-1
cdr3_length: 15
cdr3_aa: CASSQQGQGWTEAFF

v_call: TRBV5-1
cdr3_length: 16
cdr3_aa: CASREVAGLSTDTQYF

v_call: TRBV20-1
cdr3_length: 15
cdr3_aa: CSAKKNRESSYEQYF

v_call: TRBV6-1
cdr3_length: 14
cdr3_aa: CASRVDRGDEKLFF

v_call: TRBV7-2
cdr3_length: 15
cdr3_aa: CASRGTGGYQETQYF

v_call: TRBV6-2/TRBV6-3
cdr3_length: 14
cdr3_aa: CASSADSFQETQYF

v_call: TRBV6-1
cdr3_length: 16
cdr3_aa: CASKPGLAGITDTQYF

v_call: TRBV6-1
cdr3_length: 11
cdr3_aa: CASSVAGKQFF

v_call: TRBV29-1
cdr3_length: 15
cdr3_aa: CSVDGVTSGGYEQFF

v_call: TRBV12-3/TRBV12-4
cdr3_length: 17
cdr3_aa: CASSLGQGSISNQPQHF

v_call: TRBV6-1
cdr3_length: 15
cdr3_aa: CASRRGADMNTEAFF

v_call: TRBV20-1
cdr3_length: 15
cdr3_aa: CSAFSGTGDWQPQHF

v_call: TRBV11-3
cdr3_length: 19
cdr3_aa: CASSLGGSGGPSSYNEQFF

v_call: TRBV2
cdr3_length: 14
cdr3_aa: CASSPYYRGNEQFF

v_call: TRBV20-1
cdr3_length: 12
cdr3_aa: CSASRQGNEQFF

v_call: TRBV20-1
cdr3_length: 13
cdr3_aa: CSALGLVSDTQYF

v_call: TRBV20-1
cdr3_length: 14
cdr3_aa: CSARQTGGRETQYF

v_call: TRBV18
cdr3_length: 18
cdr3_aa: CASSHLGQVRAGANVLTF

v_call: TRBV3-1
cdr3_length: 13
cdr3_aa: CASSPGQFEKLFF

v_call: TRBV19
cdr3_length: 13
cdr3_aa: CASSPTSGETQYF

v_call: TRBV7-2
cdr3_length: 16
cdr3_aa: CASSLTPRAGNSPLHF

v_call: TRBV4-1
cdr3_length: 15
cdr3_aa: CASSQDGGTQETQYF

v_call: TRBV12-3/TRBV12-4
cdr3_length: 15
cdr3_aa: CASSLKSAGLGTQYF

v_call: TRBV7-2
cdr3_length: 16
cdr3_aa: CASSRRTSGGQETQYF

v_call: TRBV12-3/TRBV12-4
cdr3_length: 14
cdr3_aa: CASSSRDRGGEQYF

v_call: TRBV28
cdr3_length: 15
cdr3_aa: CASSPPLSGANVLTF

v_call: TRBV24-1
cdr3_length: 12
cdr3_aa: CATSDFGTEAFF

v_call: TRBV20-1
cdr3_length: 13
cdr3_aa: CSAGGETGDGYTF

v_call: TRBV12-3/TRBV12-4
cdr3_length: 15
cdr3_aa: CASTKTDRSTDTQYF